Following are 4 T cell receptor beta chains from one sample sequenced in a study of early T cells in non-severe SARS-CoV-2 infection listed by TCRdb under 2021. Library preparation employed 5' RACE. Sequencing relied on a NextSeq 500. TCRdb handled the public reads itself, with Q25 trimming in fastp and clone calling in MiXCR, and kept productive beta chains. When rows share a CDR3 protein, they turn into one entry using the most common DNA and genes. In this sample the table shows tens of thousands of distinct CDR3 sequences, 9% to 15% of which occur a single time. 1.5% to 2% of the sample goes to the ten largest clones. What was sequenced was whole blood. These receptors were collected from an adult who was a healthcare worker with PCR-confirmed SARS-CoV-2 infection or an uninfected control (not recorded which).

This clonotype was observed at least ten times. The chain couples TRBV7-9 to TRBJ1-6; the D gene is possibly TRBD1 (5 bases). Trimming took 3 bases from V and 13 from J, leaving 10 bases between them. This CDR3 is built from 12 residues. In germline, CDR1 is SEHNR, CDR2 FQNEAQ (reference sequence). Here the CDR3 reads CASSFPRGPLHF. CDR3 bases: TGTGCCAGCAGCTTCCCCCGGGGGCCCCTCCACTTT.

This clonotype was seen a few times. The chain is built from TRBV20-1 and TRBJ2-3; the match to TRBD2 covers 8 bases. Trimming cost V 3 bases and J 4 bases; bases outside gene matches: 12. CDR3 length: 16 residues. The V gene's germline CDR1 is DFQATT and CDR2 SNEGSKA (reference sequence). CDR3 in amino acids: CSASSGGLRKSDTQYF. The CDR3 bases are TGCAGTGCTAGTTCGGGGGGGTTACGCAAATCAGATACGCAGTATTTT.

This clonotype was observed a handful of times. The chain links TRBV29-1 to TRBJ2-1; unclear D gene. The CDR3 totals 12 residues. Germline V CDR1 and CDR2: SQVTM, ANQGSEA. V gave up 5 bases and J gave up 1 base, with 6 bases separating them. The CDR3 region is CSVQGSYNEQFF. CDR3 coding DNA: TGCAGCGTTCAAGGGTCCTACAATGAGCAGTTCTTC.

This clonotype was picked up a small number of times. The chain links TRBV7-2 to TRBJ2-3, with TRBD2 identical over 7 bases. Unmatched junction bases numbered 3, after V lost 5 bases and J lost 4 bases. The length of the CDR3 is 13 residues. CDR1 is SGHTA, CDR2 FQGNSA, per germline. The CDR3 loop reads CASSRDYSDTQYF. For the CDR3, the DNA is TGTGCCAGCAGCCGGGACTACTCAGATACGCAGTATTTT.